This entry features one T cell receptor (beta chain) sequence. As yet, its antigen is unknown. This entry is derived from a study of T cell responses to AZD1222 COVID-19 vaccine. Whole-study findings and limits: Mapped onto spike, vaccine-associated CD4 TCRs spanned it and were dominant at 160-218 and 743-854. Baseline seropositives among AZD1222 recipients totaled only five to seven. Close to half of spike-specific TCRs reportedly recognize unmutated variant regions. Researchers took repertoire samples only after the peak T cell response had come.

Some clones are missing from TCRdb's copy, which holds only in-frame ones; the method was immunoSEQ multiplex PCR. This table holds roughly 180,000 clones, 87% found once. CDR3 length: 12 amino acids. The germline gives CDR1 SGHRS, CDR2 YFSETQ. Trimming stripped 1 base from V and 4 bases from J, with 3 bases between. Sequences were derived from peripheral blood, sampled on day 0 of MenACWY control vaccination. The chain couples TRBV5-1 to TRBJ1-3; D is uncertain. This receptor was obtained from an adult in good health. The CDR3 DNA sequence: TGCGCCAGCAGCTTGCCCGGAAACACCATATATTTT. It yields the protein CASSLPGNTIYF.